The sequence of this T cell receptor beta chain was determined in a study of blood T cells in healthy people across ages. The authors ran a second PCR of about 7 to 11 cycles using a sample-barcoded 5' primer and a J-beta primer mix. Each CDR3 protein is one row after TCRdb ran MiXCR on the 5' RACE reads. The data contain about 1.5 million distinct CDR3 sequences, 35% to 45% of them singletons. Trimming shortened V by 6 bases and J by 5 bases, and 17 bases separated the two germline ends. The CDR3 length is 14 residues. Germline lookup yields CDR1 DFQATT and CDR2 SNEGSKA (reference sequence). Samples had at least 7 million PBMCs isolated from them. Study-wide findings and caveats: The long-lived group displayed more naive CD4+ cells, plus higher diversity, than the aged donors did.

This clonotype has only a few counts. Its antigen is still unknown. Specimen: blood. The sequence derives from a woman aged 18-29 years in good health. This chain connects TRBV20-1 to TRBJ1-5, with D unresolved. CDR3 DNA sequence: TGCAGTGCGCCGGTCCGGTTGGGAGATCAGCCCCAGCATTTT. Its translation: CSAPVRLGDQPQHF.